The 27 T cell receptor beta chains below all came from one sample that was sequenced in a study of CD8 T cells in Susac syndrome. With random hexamers, 0.5 to 1 ug RNA was reverse transcribed. A single record per CDR3 protein comes from TCRdb applying MiXCR to the immunoSEQ multiplex PCR reads. The top ten clones hold roughly 0.13% of a sample with more than 150,000 distinct CDR3 sequences, just under 95% of them seen once. The sample consisted of CD4+ T cells from PBMCs. The receptors derive from a human donor in good health.

This chain joins TRBV29-1 and TRBJ1-4; TRBD1 agrees at 10 bases. The CDR3 covers 14 residues. CDR1 SQVTM and CDR2 ANQGSEA come from the germline V gene. V dropped 6 bases and J dropped 8; count of bases not matched to a gene: 9. The CDR3 sequence: CSVHPGQGREKLFF. CDR3 DNA sequence: TGCAGCGTACACCCGGGACAGGGGAGGGAAAAACTGTTTTTT.

The chain has TRBV5-6 and TRBJ2-7, with D unresolved. Trimming left V 1 base short and J 4 bases short, with 6 bases between. The CDR3 is 12 amino acids. The V gene's germline CDR1 is SGHDT and CDR2 YYEEEE. The CDR3 DNA follows: TGTGCCAGCAGCTTGTTTGGGTACGAGCAGTACTTC. Amino acids: CASSLFGYEQYF.

V gene TRBV24-1 combines with J gene TRBJ2-3; D is unclear. CDR1 and CDR2 (germline): KGHDR, SFDVKD. V dropped 5 bases and J dropped 10 bases, with 21 bases sitting between them. CDR3 length equals 15 residues. The CDR3: CATSVFEGKREAQYF. CDR3 coding DNA: TGTGCCACCAGTGTCTTCGAAGGGAAGCGAGAGGCGCAGTATTTT.

This sequence joins TRBV9 and TRBJ2-1, with no clear D. The length of the CDR3 is 15 residues. The germline CDR1 and CDR2 sequences are SGDLS and YYNGEE. V lost 0 bases to trimming and J lost 6 bases, with 13 bases between them. CDR3 in amino acids: CASSVGPASLNEQFF. CDR3 coding DNA: TGTGCCAGCAGCGTAGGGCCGGCGAGTCTCAATGAGCAGTTCTTC.

In DNA, the CDR3 is TGTGCCAGCTCACCCGCCCGGACAGGGGGGGCAGATACGCAGTATTTT. Its protein is CASSPARTGGADTQYF. The V and J genes are TRBV18 and TRBJ2-3; 10 positions match TRBD1. Germline assignment: CDR1 KGHSH and CDR2 LQKENI. The CDR3 consists of 16 residues. The ends lost 3 bases at V and 4 bases at J; junction bases unmatched: 7.

The V and J genes are TRBV28 and TRBJ2-2, with 7 bases matching TRBD1. The CDR3 loop spans 15 amino acids. The V segment lost 6 bases and the J segment 4 bases; nucleotides outside the gene matches: 8. Germline CDR1 and CDR2: MDHEN and SYDVKM. DNA of the CDR3: TGTGCCAGCAGCTCCACAGGGGTAGGCACCGGGGAGCTGTTTTTT. This encodes CASSSTGVGTGELFF. Variable domain in full (rest from reference TRBV28 and TRBJ2-2): DVKVTQSSRYLVKRTGEKVFLECVQDMDHENMFWYRQDPGLGLRLIYFSYDVKMKEKGDIPEGYSVSREKKERFSLILESASTNQTSMYLCASSSTGVGTGELFFGEGSRLTVL.

The rearrangement joins TRBV20-1 to TRBJ2-1; D may match TRBD1 or TRBD2 (5 bases each). V lost 0 bases to trimming and J lost 2 bases, with 8 bases between them. The V gene's germline CDR1 is DFQATT and CDR2 SNEGSKA (reference sequence). The CDR3 loop spans 14 amino acids. CDR3 sequence: CSARDLGAYNEQFF. As DNA, the CDR3 is TGCAGTGCTAGAGACCTGGGGGCCTACAATGAGCAGTTCTTC.

The chain carries TRBV12-3 or TRBV12-4 and TRBJ2-3; weak D call: TRBD1 (6 bases). This CDR3 has 15 amino acids. V lost 2 bases, J lost 0 bases, and 9 bases lay in between. For the CDR3, the DNA is TGTGCCAGCAGTTTAAGGGGGAGCAGCACAGATACGCAGTATTTT. This encodes CASSLRGSSTDTQYF.

The chain is built from TRBV7-2 and TRBJ2-3, with TRBD2 matching over 7 bases. CDR3 length equals 16 residues. The germline CDR1 and CDR2 sequences are SGHTA and FQGNSA. The V and J ends lost 5 bases and 1 base, in that order; junction bases with no gene match: 9. DNA of the CDR3: TGTGCCAGCAGCCCTTCGAGGGCGGGGGGCACAGATACGCAGTATTTT. It translates to CASSPSRAGGTDTQYF.

V is TRBV29-1 and J is TRBJ2-4; D not resolved. V was cut by 7 bases and J by 5 bases, with 6 bases left in between. The CDR3 runs to 10 residues. CDR1 is SQVTM and CDR2 is ANQGSEA in the germline V gene. CDR3 in amino acids: CSAGQNIQYF. The CDR3 nucleotides are TGCAGCGCTGGTCAAAACATTCAGTACTTC.

CDR3 coding DNA: TGTGCCAGCACCGGGACAGGGGCATACGAGCAGTACTTC. Its translation is CASTGTGAYEQYF. The rearrangement links TRBV13 to TRBJ2-7; TRBD1 aligns across 10 bases. After removal of 7 bases from V and 4 bases from J, the junction contained 4 bases not matched to a gene. The CDR3 consists of 13 residues. Germline V gene data show CDR1 as PRHDT and CDR2 as FYEKMQ (reference sequence).

The V call is TRBV4-3, the J call TRBJ1-2; D is uncertain. This CDR3 spans 15 amino acids. Trimming shortened V by 0 bases and J by 4 bases, and 12 bases separated the two germline ends. CDR1 is LGHNA, CDR2 YSLEER, per germline. CDR3 bases: TGCGCCAGCAGCCAAGATACGGGGAGAGCCTATGGCTACACCTTC. This encodes CASSQDTGRAYGYTF.

The chain uses TRBV6-2 or TRBV6-3 and TRBJ1-1, with TRBD1 matching 9 bases. Germline-derived CDR1 and CDR2 are MNHEY and SVGEGT. The V and J ends lost 6 bases and 3 bases, in that order; junction bases with no gene match: 8. This CDR3 contains 15 residues. CDR3 protein: CASRIYRTGDTEAFF. The CDR3 nucleotides read TGTGCCAGCAGAATCTATCGGACAGGGGACACTGAAGCTTTCTTT.

This chain joins TRBV12-5 and TRBJ1-1; D possibly corresponds to TRBD1 (6 bases). There are 13 residues in the CDR3. Trimming pared 3 bases from V and 6 bases from J, leaving 11 bases between. In germline, CDR1 is LGHNT, CDR2 FRNRAP. This chain's CDR3 is CASGFTGRPEAFF. The CDR3 bases are TGTGCTAGTGGTTTCACAGGGAGGCCTGAAGCTTTCTTT.

The sample holds a few counts of this clonotype. V gene TRBV7-2 combines with J gene TRBJ1-5, with TRBD1 identical over 8 bases. Germline CDR1 SGHTA, CDR2 FQGNSA. The V gene end was trimmed by 5 bases and the J gene end by 2 bases; junction bases not matched to a gene: 5. This CDR3 is built from 15 residues. This CDR3 is CASSPSGQGNQPQHF. DNA for the CDR3: TGTGCCAGCAGCCCCTCGGGACAGGGCAATCAGCCCCAGCATTTT.

V is TRBV19 and J is TRBJ2-2; D is unclear. V was cut by 3 bases and J by 5 bases, with 7 bases left in between. The CDR3 runs 13 residues. The germline V gene has CDR1 LNHDA and CDR2 SQIVND (reference sequence). DNA for the CDR3: TGTGCCAGTAGTATCGCAGCTACCGGGGAGCTGTTTTTT. Translating gives CASSIAATGELFF.

The chain combines TRBV20-1 with TRBJ1-5; D is undetermined. Trimming pared 6 bases from V and 7 bases from J, leaving 16 bases between. Germline V lookup: CDR1 DFQATT, CDR2 SNEGSKA (reference sequence). The CDR3 spans 13 residues. Written as DNA, the CDR3 is TGCAGTGCGACGGAACAGAGCCTCCAGCCCCAGCATTTT. This translates into CSATEQSLQPQHF.

Here the CDR3 DNA reads TGTGCCAGCAGCCTGGGGAGGGGCGTTGGTCAAGAGACCCAGTACTTC. It encodes CASSLGRGVGQETQYF. This chain links TRBV5-4 with TRBJ2-5; 7 positions match TRBD2. CDR1 and CDR2 (germline): SGHNT, YYREEE (reference sequence). The CDR3 runs to 16 residues. Losses at the gene ends were 4 bases for V and 2 bases for J; bases not matched to a gene: 11.

The V and J genes are TRBV20-1 and TRBJ1-1; 8 bases match TRBD1. The V gene's germline CDR1 is DFQATT and CDR2 SNEGSKA (reference sequence). J was trimmed by 0 bases and V by 4 bases; bases with no gene match: 4. The CDR3 consists of 14 residues. DNA for the CDR3: TGCAGTGCTAAGGGACAGGCCATGAACACTGAAGCTTTCTTT. Translating it yields CSAKGQAMNTEAFF.

V and J are TRBV20-1 and TRBJ2-7; D is perhaps TRBD1 (6 bases). The CDR3 totals 14 residues. V shed 3 bases and J shed 9 bases, with 21 bases lying between them. Germline V gene sequence: CDR1 DFQATT, CDR2 SNEGSKA (reference sequence). Here the CDR3 reads CSASSWDNRGGQYF. The CDR3 DNA reads TGCAGTGCTAGCTCGTGGGACAACCGAGGCGGGCAGTACTTC.

With respect to this clonotype: A junction boundary mismatches the germline segment, possibly from a read error. The chain uses TRBV7-2 and TRBJ2-5; D is unresolved. This CDR3 contains 11 residues. Germline V CDR1 and CDR2: SGHTA, FQGNSA. CDR3 amino acids: CASTLSEIQYF. The CDR3 DNA follows: TGTGCCAGCACCCTCAGCGAGATCCAGTACTTC.

The CDR3 DNA reads as TGTGCCAGCAGCCCACGGACAGATTATAATTCACCCCTCCACTTT. It encodes CASSPRTDYNSPLHF. V and J are TRBV9 and TRBJ1-6; D might be TRBD1 (6 bases). V gave up 4 bases and J gave up 4 bases, with 12 bases separating them. The length of the CDR3 is 15 residues. CDR1 is SGDLS and CDR2 is YYNGEE in the germline V gene.

The chain employs TRBV19 and TRBJ2-2; no definite D call. CDR1 and CDR2 from the germline V gene are LNHDA and SQIVND (reference sequence). Trimming took off 8 bases at V and 0 bases at J, with 10 bases between the two ends. The CDR3 spans 14 residues. CDR3 sequence: CASSGAANTGELFF. In DNA, the CDR3 is TGTGCCAGTTCGGGCGCAGCGAACACCGGGGAGCTGTTTTTT.

The V call is TRBV6-5, the J call TRBJ1-1; tentative D call: TRBD1 (5 bases). Germline values: CDR1 MNHEY, CDR2 SVGAGI. Trimming removed 1 base from V and 9 bases from J, with 9 bases in between. The CDR3 totals 12 residues. CDR3: CASSYWGSQAFF. The CDR3 DNA reads as TGTGCCAGCAGTTACTGGGGCAGTCAAGCTTTCTTT.

The genes are TRBV6-6 and TRBJ2-5; the D gene is possibly TRBD1 (5 bases). V was clipped by 5 bases and J by 5 bases, with 15 bases between them. CDR3 length equals 14 residues. The germline V gene has CDR1 MNHNY and CDR2 SVGAGI (reference sequence). The CDR3 bases are TGTGCCAGCAGTCCGACAGCCCTTGGGGAGACCCAGTACTTC. Amino acids: CASSPTALGETQYF.

This sequence joins TRBV14 and TRBJ1-4; no definite D call. The CDR3 spans 11 residues. CDR1 and CDR2 from the germline V gene are SGHDN and FVKESK. V was pared by 1 base and J by 10 bases, with 4 bases between. Written as DNA, the CDR3 is TGTGCCAGCAGCCAAGGCGGAAAACTGTTTTTT. This encodes CASSQGGKLFF.

The DNA of the CDR3 is TGCAGTGCTCACCCCCCCGGGACAGCGAACACTGAAGCTTTCTTT. Translation gives CSAHPPGTANTEAFF. The chain recombines TRBV20-1 with TRBJ1-1; 7 nucleotides align to TRBD1. V shed 5 bases and J 1 base; nucleotides not matched to a gene: 10. The CDR3 loop spans 15 amino acids. The germline V gene encodes CDR1 DFQATT and CDR2 SNEGSKA (reference sequence).